This T cell receptor (beta chain) appears in the sequencing data of a study of OX40 agonist ivuxolimab in advanced cancers. Study-level background: Ivuxolimab, which targeted the costimulatory receptor OX40 (CD134), was an agonistic, fully human IgG2 monoclonal antibody. Intravenous ivuxolimab was administered to patients every 2 weeks at six dose levels: 0.01, 0.1, 0.3, 1.5, 3 and 10 mg/kg. Among the approximately 50 dose-escalation patients, around 20 had hepatocellular carcinoma, around 15 melanoma, 9 renal cell carcinoma and 9 head and neck cancer. The dose-escalation cohort was 82.7% male with a mean age of about 60 years, ranging from 23 to 79. Prior anti-PD-1, anti-PD-L1 or anti-CTLA-4 therapy was permitted, and checkpoint inhibitors had been received by around 39% of dose-escalation patients. Partial responses occurred in three dose-escalation patients: two with cutaneous melanoma and one with hepatocellular carcinoma. Peripheral TCRbeta sequencing aimed to test whether ivuxolimab altered TCR sequence diversity and caused clonal T-cell expansion. The paper describes the monotherapy dose-escalation part (N = 52 patients) of the phase I trial of ivuxolimab. Broad study findings and their caveats: Clonal expansion of both CD4+ and CD8+ blood T cells was observed from baseline to week 6 at doses 0.1 to 3.0 mg/kg. In partial responders in the 0.1-3.0 mg/kg groups, normalized peripheral clonal expansion was found to be among the lowest, especially among CD8+ T cells. Low levels of normalized T-cell clonal expansion were also seen in some nonresponding patients. After ivuxolimab, CD8+ T cells had more expanded clones than CD4+ T cells on average. The antigen specificity of the peripheral T cells that underwent clonal expansion was not determined.

To sequence the TCRbeta CDR3 region, genomic DNA was isolated from the sorted cells. TCRbeta CDR3 regions were sequenced using the immunoSEQ Assay. TCRdb obtained this table from immuneACCESS and retained in-frame rearrangements with V and J assigned. These tables miss some clones; where compared with another copy, unresolved V genes account for less than half of the shortfall, and the remainder is unexplained. This sample is represented by about 45,000 clones; more than 80% of them were singletons. The ten largest clones add up to approximately 16% of the sample. Patients with autoimmune disease history or receiving systemic immunosuppression were excluded from the trial. Peripheral blood for TCR sequencing was drawn from every dose cohort at baseline, at cycle 4 day 1 and at cycle 7 day 1. Samples were obtained from an open-label, multicenter, first-in-human phase I dose-escalation trial of ivuxolimab. The trial enrolled adults with locally advanced or metastatic head and neck squamous cell, hepatocellular, melanoma or renal cell carcinoma. Before TCR sequencing, CD4+ and CD8+ T cells were separately sorted from peripheral blood.

The trim is 4 bases for V and 3 bases for J, with a gap of 11 bases between the germline ends. As encoded in the germline V gene, CDR1 is SGDLS while CDR2 is YYNGEE. Counted from cysteine to phenylalanine, this CDR3 has 13 amino acids. Just the 39-base CDR3 DNA is kept, in frame starting at base 1. Note on this clone: The specificity of this receptor is unknown. No much larger clone exists at a distance of one base, and base qualities are not known.

The receptor chain draws on TRBV9 and TRBJ2-7; perhaps TRBD1 is the D gene, with 5 bases matching. The starting material was CD4+ or CD8+ T cells sorted from blood, obtained in a trial of the OX40 agonist ivuxolimab. The receptor's source is an adult with an advanced solid tumor such as melanoma, head and neck, liver or kidney cancer. The DNA sequence is TGTGCCAGCAGCCCAGACAGAGACTACGAGCAGTACTTC. This encodes CASSPDRDYEQYF. Supplemented by the reference TRBV9 and TRBJ2-7 proteins around the CDR3, the complete variable domain is DSGVTQTPKHLITATGQRVTLRCSPRSGDLSVYWYQQSLDQGLQFLIQYYNGEERAKGNILERFSAQQFPDLHSELNLSSLELGDSALYFCASSPDRDYEQYFGPGTRLTVT.